This T cell receptor beta chain appears in the sequencing data of a study of blood T cells in healthy people across ages. About the research overall: Template-switching capture recovered about one barcoded beta molecule per two T cells.

This CDR3 has 13 amino acids. Germline values: CDR1 SGHRS, CDR2 YFSETQ. Study-level points and caveats: There were more naive CD4+ cells and higher diversity in long-lived donors than in aged donors.

A word on this clonotype: The antigen is undetermined. The junction shows a germline mismatch at one end, possibly a read error.

A J-beta primer mix and a sample-barcoded 5' primer were used in a second PCR of roughly 6 to 11 cycles. TCRdb recomputed calls from the 5' RACE reads with MiXCR, one row per CDR3 protein. Of roughly 800,000 distinct CDR3 sequences in the sample, nearly 60% were seen once. The receptor comes from a young man in good health. The sequenced sample was blood. The rearrangement links TRBV5-1 to TRBJ2-5; D not resolved. CDR3 sequence reads: CASSLLVGETQYF. Written as DNA, the CDR3 is TGTGCCAGCAGCTTATTAGTGGGGGAGACCCAGTACTTC.